This TCR beta chain was sequenced in a study of blood T cell repertoires in COVID-19. Study as a whole: Samples of COVID-19 (acute and convalescent) were obtained from the United States, Italy and Spain.

The CDR3 runs to 17 residues. Per the germline V gene, CDR1 is MDHEN and CDR2 is SYDVKM. Trimming pared 2 bases from V and 4 bases from J, leaving 15 bases between. Assay used: immunoSEQ multiplex PCR; TCRdb lists only in-frame clones, some missing. The data hold some 83,000 clones, with about two thirds observed a single time. The chain couples TRBV28 to TRBJ1-6; maybe TRBD1 (5 bases). This TCR was recovered from a woman older than 75 with acute or convalescent COVID-19. The sequenced material came from peripheral blood. In DNA form, the CDR3 reads TGTGCCAGCAGTTTACTTAGGGGTCCGTCTTATAATTCACCCCTCCACTTT. This encodes CASSLLRGPSYNSPLHF.